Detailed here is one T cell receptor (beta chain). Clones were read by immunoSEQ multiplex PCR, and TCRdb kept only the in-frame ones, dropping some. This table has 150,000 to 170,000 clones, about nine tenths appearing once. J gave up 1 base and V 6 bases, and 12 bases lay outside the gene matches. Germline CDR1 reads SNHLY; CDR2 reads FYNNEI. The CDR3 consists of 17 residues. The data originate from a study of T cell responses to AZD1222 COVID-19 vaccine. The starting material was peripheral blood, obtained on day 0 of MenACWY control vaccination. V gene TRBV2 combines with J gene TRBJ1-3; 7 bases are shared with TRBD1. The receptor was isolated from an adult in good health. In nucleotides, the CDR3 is TGTGCCAGCAGGGATTTGGACAGGCTATCTTCTGGAAACACCATATATTTT. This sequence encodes CASRDLDRLSSGNTIYF.